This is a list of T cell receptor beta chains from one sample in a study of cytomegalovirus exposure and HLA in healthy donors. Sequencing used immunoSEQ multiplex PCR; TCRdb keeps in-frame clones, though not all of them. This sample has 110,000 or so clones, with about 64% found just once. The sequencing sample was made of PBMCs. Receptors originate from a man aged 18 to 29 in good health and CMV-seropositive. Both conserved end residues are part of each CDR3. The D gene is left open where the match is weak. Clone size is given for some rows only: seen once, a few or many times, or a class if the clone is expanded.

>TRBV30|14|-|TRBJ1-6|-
TGTGCCTGGAGCGGGAACAGGGTAGAATCACCCCTCCACTTT
CAWSGNRVESPLHF
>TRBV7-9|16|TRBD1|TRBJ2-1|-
TGTGCCAGCAGCCGCCCGAGGGACAGTTCCTACAATGAGCAGTTCTTC
CASSRPRDSSYNEQFF
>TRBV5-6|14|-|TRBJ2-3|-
TGTGCCAGCAGCTTGGAGGGTCCAAGGGGTACGCAGTATTTT
CASSLEGPRGTQYF
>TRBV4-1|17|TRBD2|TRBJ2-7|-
TGCGCCAGCAGCCAGCTAGTTGGACTAGCGGGACAATACGAGCAGTACTTC
CASSQLVGLAGQYEQYF
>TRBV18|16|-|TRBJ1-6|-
TGTGCCAGCTCACCCAAAGGGGCAGGTGGTAATTCACCCCTCCACTTT
CASSPKGAGGNSPLHF
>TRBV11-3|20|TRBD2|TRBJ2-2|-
TGTGCCAGCAGCTTCGAAGTCCCTTTTTCTAGCGGGGTAATTGCCGGGGAGCTGTTTTTT
CASSFEVPFSSGVIAGELFF
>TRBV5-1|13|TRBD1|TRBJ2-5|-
TGCGCCAGCAGCTCCGACAGGGCCGGGACCCAGTACTTC
CASSSDRAGTQYF
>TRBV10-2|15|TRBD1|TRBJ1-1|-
TGCGCCAGCAGTGACCCGACAGGGGGAAGGACTGAAGCTTTCTTT
CASSDPTGGRTEAFF
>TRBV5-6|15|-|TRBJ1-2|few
TGTGCCAGCAGAAGGGGTGGGGTAGATTCGCATGGCTACACCTTC
CASRRGGVDSHGYTF
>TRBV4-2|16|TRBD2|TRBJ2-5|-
TGTGCCAGCAGCCAAGAGTTCGCGGGGGGTTGGGAGACCCAGTACTTC
CASSQEFAGGWETQYF
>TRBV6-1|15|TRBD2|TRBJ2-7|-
TGTGCCAGCAGTGCTAGCGGGGGTCCCTCCTACGAGCAGTACTTC
CASSASGGPSYEQYF
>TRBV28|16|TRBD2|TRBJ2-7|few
TGTGCCAGCAGCACTTCAGTCGGGGGCGGGAGGTACGAGCAGTACTTC
CASSTSVGGGRYEQYF
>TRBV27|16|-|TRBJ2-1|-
TGTGCCAGCAACTACGCAACACGGAGCTCCTACAATGAGCAGTTCTTC
CASNYATRSSYNEQFF
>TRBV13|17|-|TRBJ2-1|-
TGTGCCAGCAGCTTACTGACAGATCCTAGCTCCTACAATGAGCAGTTCTTC
CASSLLTDPSSYNEQFF
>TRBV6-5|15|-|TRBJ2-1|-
TGTGCCAGCAGCTCTACCTCTACTTTCTTACTGTGGCAGTTCTTC
CASSSTSTFLLWQFF
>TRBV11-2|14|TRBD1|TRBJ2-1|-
TGTGCCAGCAGCCCAGCCCGGACAGGAAGTGAGCAGTTCTTC
CASSPARTGSEQFF
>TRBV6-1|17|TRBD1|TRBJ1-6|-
TGTGCCAGCAGTGGGCCAGGGGGAGCCTCCTATAATTCACCCCTCCACTTT
CASSGPGGASYNSPLHF
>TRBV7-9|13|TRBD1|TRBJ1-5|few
TGTGCCAGCAGCTTAGCGGGACAGCAGCCCCAGCATTTT
CASSLAGQQPQHF
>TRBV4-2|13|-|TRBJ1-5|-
TGTGCCAGCAGCCAAGACAGCGGTCAGCCCCAGCATTTT
CASSQDSGQPQHF
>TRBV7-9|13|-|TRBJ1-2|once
TGTGCCAGCAAGGGGGGGACCAACTATGGCTACACCTTC
CASKGGTNYGYTF
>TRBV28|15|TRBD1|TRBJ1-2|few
TGTGCCAGCTTCCCCGGGACAGGGGAGAACTATGGCTACACCTTC
CASFPGTGENYGYTF
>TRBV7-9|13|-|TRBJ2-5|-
TGTTCCAGCAGCTTTCAGGGGCGGAAGACCCAGTACTTC
CSSSFQGRKTQYF
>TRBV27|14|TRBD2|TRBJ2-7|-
TGTGCCAGCAGTCACGGACTAGGTCGCTACGAGCAGTACTTC
CASSHGLGRYEQYF
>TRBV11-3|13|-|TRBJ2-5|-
TGTGCCAGCAGGGGGGGGCCGGGAGAGACCCAGTACTTC
CASRGGPGETQYF
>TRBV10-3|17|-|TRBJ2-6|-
TGTGCCATCAGGAAACCTGACTCCCAACCTGGGGCCAACGTCCTGACTTTC
CAIRKPDSQPGANVLTF
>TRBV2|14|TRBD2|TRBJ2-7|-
TGTGCCAGCCTCCCAACTAGCGGATACTACGAGCAGTACTTC
CASLPTSGYYEQYF
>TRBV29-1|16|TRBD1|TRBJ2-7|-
TGCAGCGTCGATAACCCCGCGGACAGGCCCGCCTACGAGCAGTACTTC
CSVDNPADRPAYEQYF
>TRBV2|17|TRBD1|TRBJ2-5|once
TGTGCCAGCAGGGGACACCCTCGACAGGGGAAGCAAGAGACCCAGTACTTC
CASRGHPRQGKQETQYF